This T cell receptor beta chain came from a study of blood T cell repertoires in COVID-19 (dated by TCRdb to about 2020). In terms of the full investigation: Collaborator samples came from the United States, Italy and Spain and covered acute and convalescent phases of COVID-19. Deeply sampled blood TCRbeta repertoires from subjects exposed to, actively infected with, or recovered from COVID-19 were included in the dataset. Samples came from the ongoing ImmuneRACE study (first 160 participants) plus 1,254 subjects from 6 global collaborators. A freely available public database, intended as a resource for researchers studying the immune response to SARS-CoV-2, is where the repertoires were released. Nearly every sample came with metadata listing a de-identified subject ID, COVID-19 status, age in years and sex. Where available, HLA class I and class II types were taken from metadata supplied by the sample provider and were not determined by assay-based typing. The prospective study material was composed of cDNA or gDNA derived from T cells, B-cell-depleted T cells, or PBMCs.

Study-level results and caveats: The quantity of clinical and demographic metadata differed by source and by participant and was supplied without curation.

The germline V gene sets CDR1 to SGHRS and CDR2 to YFSETQ. From cysteine to phenylalanine, the CDR3 is 18 amino acids long. The sequence is cut down to CDR3 DNA, 54 bases in frame from base 1. V gives up 1 base and J gives up 1 base, and the segment between their germline ends measures 18 bases. Whole blood was collected in K2EDTA tubes by collaborating institutions according to the institutions' own protocols. For TCRbeta analysis, collaborators shipped samples in one of three forms: frozen whole blood, isolated PBMCs, or DNA extracted from either of those sample types. Regarding this clone: Its antigen has not been determined. It has no much larger one-base neighbor in the sample; base qualities were not kept.

The immunoSEQ Assay, a bias-controlled multiplex PCR, was used to amplify TCRbeta CDR3 regions from genomic DNA. The authors' analysis ran thus. The number of nucleated cells in each sample was estimated from the amplification of reference gene primers within the assay. Sequence reads were collapsed and filtered to measure the absolute abundance of every unique TCRbeta CDR3 rearrangement. For each sample, productive Simpson clonality was calculated by taking the square root of Simpson's diversity index across productive rearrangements. TCRdb's version of the immuneACCESS table is confined to in-frame rearrangements and falls short of the full clone set. An unresolved V gene accounts for under half of the shortfall where checked; the remainder is of unknown origin. V and J calls and clone size are as listed in that table; D and trimming were resolved from the DNA. In this sample the table shows about 83,000 clones, around 84% of which occur a single time. Together, the top ten hold about 24% of the sample.

The chain is made from TRBV5-1 and TRBJ2-1, with a weak D call of TRBD2 (6 bases match). This receptor was identified in an elderly woman in a cohort sampled during active or convalescent COVID-19. Sample: peripheral blood. The CDR3 is CASSLNVIAAISYNEQFF. The nucleotide sequence is given as TGCGCCAGCAGCTTGAATGTAATAGCGGCTATTTCCTACAATGAGCAGTTCTTC. Supplemented by the reference TRBV5-1 and TRBJ2-1 proteins around the CDR3, the complete variable domain is KAGVTQTPRYLIKTRGQQVTLSCSPISGHRSVSWYQQTPGQGLQFLFEYFSETQRNKGNFPGRFSGRQFSNSRSEMNVSTLELGDSALYLCASSLNVIAAISYNEQFFGPGTRLTVL.